This TCR beta chain was documented in a study of T-cell reconstitution after alpha-beta-depleted transplantation in children. Study conclusions and caveats: At the one-year point after transplant, T-cell counts and TCRbeta diversity were found to come mostly from T cells that had been newly produced. Some patients owed their high day-60 TCRbeta diversity to surviving recipient T cells and thymic progenitors. Alpha-beta T cells about two months after transplant reportedly derived from several hundred expanded graft clones.

CDR1 SGHVS and CDR2 FNYEAQ come from the germline V gene. The CDR3 has 16 amino acids. V dropped 3 bases and J dropped 5 bases, with 18 bases sitting between them. This clonotype was found a few times. Its antigen is as yet unknown. Preparation of the TCRbeta library used unique molecular identifiers. TCRdb re-derived calls from the PCR reads in MiXCR, one entry per CDR3 protein. This sample yields around 370,000 distinct CDR3 sequences, of which 15% to 20% are seen a single time; approximately 44% belongs to the top ten. This chain uses TRBV7-6 with TRBJ2-3, with D tentatively TRBD2 (5 bases). This sample comprised PBMCs, mostly from graft donor cells, obtained 360 days after TCRalphabeta/CD19-depleted stem cell transplant. The source of this sequence is a male patient between 2 and 9 years old who had a stem cell transplant for acute lymphoblastic leukemia, so the T cells may come from the graft donor. In DNA form, the CDR3 reads TGTGCCAGCAGCTTGCTTCGACTACGGGTGCAAGATACGCAGTATTTT. Translated, it gives CASSLLRLRVQDTQYF.